The rows below give T cell receptor beta chains drawn from one sample of a study of blood T cell repertoires in COVID-19. Profiled with immunoSEQ multiplex PCR; TCRdb holds only in-frame clones, not every one. This sample has 120,000 to 150,000 clones, with more than 75% found just once. The sample was peripheral blood. The receptors originated from a human donor in a cohort sampled during active COVID-19. Each CDR3 is given with its conserved first and last residue. Each record gives: CDR3 length, V gene, J gene, CDR3 protein.

length: 15
V: TRBV9
J: TRBJ2-1
CDR3: CASSVQAGAGNEQFF

length: 16
V: TRBV5-1
J: TRBJ2-7
CDR3: CASSLVAAESTGEQYF

length: 13
V: TRBV6-5
J: TRBJ2-1
CDR3: CASNALAGAEQFF

length: 13
V: TRBV28
J: TRBJ1-2
CDR3: CATLYPFNYGYTF

length: 14
V: TRBV3-1/TRBV3-2
J: TRBJ1-6
CDR3: CASSQETVNSPLHF

length: 15
V: TRBV5-4
J: TRBJ2-5
CDR3: CASSLAGTSTETQYF

length: 14
V: TRBV5-5
J: TRBJ1-3
CDR3: CASSLAISGNTIYF

length: 12
V: TRBV7-8
J: TRBJ1-2
CDR3: CATILKRGGYTF

length: 14
V: TRBV5-5
J: TRBJ1-4
CDR3: CASSPGQGREKLFF

length: 16
V: TRBV7-8
J: TRBJ2-7
CDR3: CASSRTSAGGSYEQYF

length: 15
V: TRBV3-1/TRBV3-2
J: TRBJ1-5
CDR3: CASSLGTGHNQPQHF

length: 14
V: TRBV6-6
J: TRBJ1-1
CDR3: CASSFRDSNTEAFF

length: 13
V: TRBV4-1
J: TRBJ2-2
CDR3: CASSPRTGGELFF

length: 13
V: TRBV19
J: TRBJ1-5
CDR3: CASSKDRLQPQHF

length: 16
V: TRBV5-1
J: TRBJ2-3
CDR3: CASSRRLAGNTDTQYF

length: 14
V: TRBV6-1
J: TRBJ2-5
CDR3: CASSEWSGVETQYF

length: 16
V: TRBV11-3
J: TRBJ2-1
CDR3: CASSLHSGGAANEQFF

length: 14
V: TRBV29-1
J: TRBJ2-1
CDR3: CSVALLAGRDEQFF

length: 12
V: TRBV7-9
J: TRBJ2-1
CDR3: CASSRIRDEQFF

length: 19
V: TRBV4-2
J: TRBJ2-2
CDR3: CASSPRGSGDNSNTGELFF

length: 12
V: TRBV7-2
J: TRBJ2-4
CDR3: CASSASTEIQYF

length: 13
V: TRBV10-3
J: TRBJ1-1
CDR3: CAIREQGATEAFF

length: 15
V: TRBV19
J: TRBJ2-3
CDR3: CASSILAGGTDTQYF

length: 16
V: TRBV5-1
J: TRBJ2-2
CDR3: CASSFTGTSGSGELFF

length: 13
V: TRBV29-1
J: TRBJ1-4
CDR3: CSGTGTGGEKLFF

length: 13
V: TRBV29-1
J: TRBJ1-4
CDR3: CSVLGQGGEKLFF

length: 15
V: TRBV27
J: TRBJ2-3
CDR3: CASSPRASSTDTQYF

length: 17
V: TRBV2
J: TRBJ2-3
CDR3: CASSELGTGGLTDTQYF

length: 15
V: TRBV30
J: TRBJ1-1
CDR3: CAWSARTGENTEAFF

length: 15
V: TRBV4-1
J: TRBJ2-5
CDR3: CASSQGQGNQETQYF

length: 16
V: TRBV5-4
J: TRBJ2-2
CDR3: CASSRESGGNTGELFF

length: 16
V: TRBV6-1
J: TRBJ2-1
CDR3: CASSEAILAGNNEQFF

length: 15
V: TRBV2
J: TRBJ1-2
CDR3: CASSQATGPNYGYTF

length: 15
V: TRBV6-5
J: TRBJ2-3
CDR3: CASSPSREGEDTQYF

length: 12
V: TRBV5-4
J: TRBJ1-4
CDR3: CASSPDREKLFF

length: 14
V: TRBV10-3
J: TRBJ1-4
CDR3: CAISERQGNEKLFF

length: 14
V: TRBV30
J: TRBJ1-5
CDR3: CAWSGGLVDQPQHF

length: 14
V: TRBV2
J: TRBJ2-1
CDR3: CASRNTRQSNEQFF

length: 15
V: TRBV19
J: TRBJ1-1
CDR3: CASRTPGQGRTEAFF

length: 16
V: TRBV20-1
J: TRBJ2-1
CDR3: CSASATSGTRYNEQFF

length: 17
V: TRBV30
J: TRBJ2-2
CDR3: CAWSVQRSNANTGELFF

length: 13
V: TRBV7-3
J: TRBJ1-1
CDR3: CASSLSGATEAFF

length: 15
V: TRBV10-3
J: TRBJ1-3
CDR3: CAISGQARSGNTIYF

length: 12
V: TRBV3-1/TRBV3-2
J: TRBJ1-1
CDR3: CASSQERGGAFF

length: 16
V: TRBV19
J: TRBJ2-6
CDR3: CASSIASAAGANVLTF